The 22 T cell receptor beta chains below were found in one sample sequenced in a study of blood T cell repertoires in COVID-19. Produced via immunoSEQ multiplex PCR; TCRdb's table is partial and in-frame only. The sample contains a few hundred thousand clones, around 92% of which appear only once. The sequenced material came from PBMCs or T cells enriched from blood (not recorded which). These receptors originate from a woman aged 45 to 65 who had been exposed to COVID-19.

The chain uses TRBV30 and TRBJ2-4; D is undetermined. This CDR3 region has 12 residues. V was pared by 6 bases and J by 0 bases, with 6 bases between. Germline V gene sequence: CDR1 GTSNPN, CDR2 SVGIG (reference sequence). Here the CDR3 DNA reads TGTGCCTGTTCCTTAGCCAAAAACATTCAGTACTTC. Amino acid sequence: CACSLAKNIQYF. Full variable domain (rest looked up from reference TRBV30 and TRBJ2-4): SQTIHQWPATLVQPVGSPLSLECTVEGTSNPNLYWYRQAAGRGLQLLFYSVGIGQISSEVPQNLSASRPQDRQFILSSKKLLLSDSGFYLCACSLAKNIQYFGAGTRLSVL.

The chain carries TRBV6-1 and TRBJ2-4; weak D call: TRBD1 (6 bases). The V and J ends lost 1 base and 0 bases respectively, with 13 bases between them. The V gene's germline CDR1 is MNHNS and CDR2 SASEGT. The length of the CDR3 is 17 residues. As DNA, the CDR3 is TGTGCCAGCAGTGAAGGGCAGGGGATCGTAGCCAAAAACATTCAGTACTTC. As protein: CASSEGQGIVAKNIQYF.

V usage is TRBV7-8 and J usage is TRBJ2-2; 14 bases align to TRBD2. CDR1 SGHVS and CDR2 FQNEAQ come from the germline V gene. There are 20 residues in the CDR3. The junction had 9 bases not matched to a gene; V was cut back by 3 bases and J by 0 bases. The CDR3 loop is CASSLLSTSGGASNTGELFF. DNA of the CDR3: TGTGCCAGCAGCTTGCTTTCGACTAGCGGGGGGGCGTCGAACACCGGGGAGCTGTTTTTT.

V is TRBV18 and J is TRBJ1-2, with D hard to call. V lost 0 bases and J 4 bases, leaving 12 bases between the germline ends. Germline V lookup: CDR1 KGHSH, CDR2 LQKENI. This CDR3 is built from 15 residues. CDR3 protein: CASSPPERVAYGYTF. CDR3 nucleotides: TGTGCCAGCTCACCACCAGAGAGGGTGGCCTATGGCTACACCTTC. The full variable domain, in which reference TRBV18 and TRBJ1-2 provide the parts outside the CDR3, is NAGVMQNPRHLVRRRGQEARLRCSPMKGHSHVYWYRQLPEEGLKFMVYLQKENIIDESGMPKERFSAEFPKEGPSILRIQQVVRGDSAAYFCASSPPERVAYGYTFGSGTRLTVV.

This chain connects TRBV7-6 to TRBJ2-2, with D uncertain. The CDR3 loop spans 13 amino acids. Germline CDR1 reads SGHVS; CDR2 reads FNYEAQ. The V end lost 1 base, the J end lost 6 bases, and 6 bases lay between the germline ends. The CDR3 region has the DNA TGTGCCAGCAGCTTAGGTTATGCCGGGGAGCTGTTTTTT. Encoded protein: CASSLGYAGELFF.

The genes are TRBV5-6 and TRBJ2-7, with 7 bases that match TRBD2. CDR1 SGHDT and CDR2 YYEEEE come from the germline V gene. CDR3 size: 13 residues. Losses at the gene ends were 4 bases for V and 4 bases for J; bases not matched to a gene: 5. CDR3 loop: CASSSRTSYEQYF. The CDR3 nucleotides are TGTGCCAGCAGCAGCAGGACTAGTTACGAGCAGTACTTC.

This chain joins TRBV7-2 and TRBJ1-6, with TRBD1 matching over 7 bases. J gave up 9 bases and V 4 bases, and 9 bases lay outside the gene matches. This CDR3 has 15 residues. Germline V gene lookup returns CDR1 SGHTA and CDR2 FQGNSA. DNA of the CDR3: TGTGCCAGCAGCTCCGACAGGGACCGGGGTTCACCCCTCCACTTT. This gives the protein CASSSDRDRGSPLHF.

The chain combines TRBV7-8 with TRBJ1-1; 11 bases agree with TRBD1. This CDR3 contains 14 residues. Germline V gene sequence: CDR1 SGHVS, CDR2 FQNEAQ. Unmatched junction bases numbered 4, after V lost 6 bases and J lost 4 bases. CDR3 sequence (DNA): TGTGCCAGCAGGGGGACAGGGGGAGGCACTGAAGCTTTCTTT. Its protein product is CASRGTGGGTEAFF.

As concerns this clone: Other DNA sequences in this sample translate to the same CDR3. The V gene is TRBV5-6, the J gene TRBJ2-7; TRBD1 matches at 7 bases. V lost 0 bases to trimming and J lost 1 base; unmatched junction nucleotides: 1. Per the germline V gene, CDR1 is SGHDT and CDR2 is YYEEEE. The CDR3 extends over 14 amino acids. The CDR3 reads CASSLGQGSYEQYF. CDR3 DNA sequence: TGTGCCAGCAGCTTGGGACAGGGATCCTACGAGCAGTACTTC.

This rearrangement joins TRBV6-5 to TRBJ2-3; the match to TRBD1 covers 8 bases. Trimming removed 8 bases from V and 3 bases from J; junction bases left unmatched: 4. Germline lookup yields CDR1 MNHEY and CDR2 SVGAGI. This CDR3 region has 13 residues. CDR3 region: CASRTGKTDTQYF. The DNA for the CDR3 is TGTGCCAGCCGGACAGGGAAGACAGATACGCAGTATTTT.

This clone was seen only a few times. V is TRBV7-9 and J is TRBJ1-6; tentatively, D is TRBD1 (5 bases). The CDR3 is 15 amino acids. V shed 4 bases and J shed 4 bases, with 11 bases lying between them. The germline V gene encodes CDR1 SEHNR and CDR2 FQNEAQ (reference sequence). CDR3 coding DNA: TGTGCCAGCAGCTCAATCCAGGGATATAATTCACCCCTCCACTTT. This codes for CASSSIQGYNSPLHF.

V and J are TRBV28 and TRBJ1-2; TRBD1 aligns across 7 bases. This CDR3 comprises 13 residues. From germline, CDR1 is MDHEN and CDR2 SYDVKM. Trimming cost V 2 bases and J 8 bases; bases outside gene matches: 5. Written as DNA, the CDR3 is TGTGCCAGCAGTTTAAAGGGGGCTCGGGGCTACACCTTC. Translated, it gives CASSLKGARGYTF.

V and J are TRBV2 and TRBJ1-5; D might be TRBD1 (6 bases). Germline V CDR1 and CDR2: SNHLY, FYNNEI. Trimming pared 5 bases from V and 2 bases from J, leaving 13 bases between. The CDR3 totals 15 residues. The CDR3 region has the DNA TGTGCCAGCAGTTTTCAGGGGCGAGGCAATCAGCCCCAGCATTTT. Its translation is CASSFQGRGNQPQHF.

J is TRBJ1-1 and V is TRBV5-1, with 7 bases lining up with TRBD1. The CDR3 consists of 14 residues. Germline CDR1 is SGHRS and CDR2 is YFSETQ. Losses at the gene ends were 4 bases for V and 3 bases for J; bases not matched to a gene: 6. The CDR3 bases are TGCGCCAGCAGCGGGATCGGACAGGACACTGAAGCTTTCTTT. This sequence encodes CASSGIGQDTEAFF.

The CDR3 region is CASSLTRSYNEQFF. The CDR3, as DNA: TGTGCCAGCAGCTTAACCAGGTCCTACAATGAGCAGTTCTTC. J is TRBJ2-1 and V is TRBV7-2, with D hard to call. The CDR3 has 14 amino acids. Germline V lookup: CDR1 SGHTA, CDR2 FQGNSA. V was trimmed by 2 bases and J by 1 base, leaving 6 bases between them. Variable domain in full (rest from reference TRBV7-2 and TRBJ2-1): GAGVSQSPSNKVTEKGKDVELRCDPISGHTALYWYRQSLGQGLEFLIYFQGNSAPDKSGLPSDRFSAERTGGSVSTLTIQRTQQEDSAVYLCASSLTRSYNEQFFGPGTRLTVL.

The chain joins TRBV28 to TRBJ1-5; D remains ambiguous. This CDR3 spans 14 amino acids. Germline V gives CDR1 MDHEN, CDR2 SYDVKM. Deletions cut 8 bases from V and 1 base from J, with 12 bases between. Here the CDR3 reads CASDNIGSNQPQHF. CDR3 bases: TGTGCCAGCGACAATATTGGAAGCAATCAGCCCCAGCATTTT.

This chain joins TRBV28 and TRBJ1-2; the D gene is possibly TRBD1 (6 bases). Per germline, CDR1 MDHEN and CDR2 SYDVKM. Trimming stripped 8 bases from V and 4 bases from J, with 20 bases between. This CDR3 has 15 residues. Here the CDR3 reads CASLGGGSVLYGYTF. The DNA of the CDR3 is TGTGCCAGCCTCGGGGGGGGCAGCGTTCTCTATGGCTACACCTTC.

The chain has TRBV5-1 and TRBJ2-2; 7 nucleotides agree with TRBD2. Unmatched junction bases numbered 6, after V lost 3 bases and J lost 4 bases. Germline V gene sequence: CDR1 SGHRS, CDR2 YFSETQ. This CDR3 is 15 amino acids long. The CDR3 is CASSWGGDSTGELFF. CDR3 DNA: TGCGCCAGCAGCTGGGGGGGAGACTCCACCGGGGAGCTGTTTTTT.

The V call is TRBV19, the J call TRBJ1-5; 7 positions agree with TRBD1. The germline CDR1 and CDR2 sequences are LNHDA and SQIVND (reference sequence). This CDR3 is 14 amino acids long. V was pared by 5 bases and J by 7 bases, with 8 bases of the junction left unmatched. The CDR3 sequence: CASSPTGTNQPQHF. As DNA, the CDR3 is TGTGCCAGTAGTCCGACAGGGACAAACCAGCCCCAGCATTTT.

This chain joins TRBV28 and TRBJ1-2; a weak D match, TRBD1 (6 bases). This CDR3 contains 15 residues. V dropped 10 bases and J dropped 4 bases, with 22 bases sitting between them. Germline V gene sequence: CDR1 MDHEN, CDR2 SYDVKM. This CDR3 is CAIALQGPERYGYTF. CDR3 bases: TGTGCCATCGCTCTACAGGGACCTGAACGCTATGGCTACACCTTC.

The V call is TRBV29-1, the J call TRBJ1-1; D ambiguous. The germline CDR1 and CDR2 sequences are SQVTM and ANQGSEA. V lost 3 bases and J 5 bases, leaving 10 bases between the germline ends. This CDR3 is 12 amino acids long. As DNA, the CDR3 is TGCAGCGTTGAGGTGGGGAGAACTGAAGCTTTCTTT. Amino acids: CSVEVGRTEAFF.

Points on this clone: This same CDR3 is encoded by further DNA sequences in the sample. The rearrangement uses TRBV5-4 and TRBJ1-1; D gene unclear. The CDR3 length is 13 residues. Trimming stripped 5 bases from V and 4 bases from J, with 12 bases between. Germline CDR1 reads SGHNT; CDR2 reads YYREEE (reference sequence). The CDR3: CASSLTGGTEAFF. CDR3 nucleotide sequence: TGTGCCAGCAGTTTAACTGGCGGCACTGAAGCTTTCTTT.